This TCR beta chain was found in a study of blood T cell repertoires in COVID-19. Germline V gene data show CDR1 as MNHEY and CDR2 as SVGAGI. The CDR3 length is 14 residues. The V gene end was trimmed by 6 bases and the J gene end by 2 bases; junction bases not matched to a gene: 5. Profiled with immunoSEQ multiplex PCR; TCRdb holds only in-frame clones, not every one. The sample carries approximately 260,000 clones, roughly 90% recorded once. This TCR was sampled from an older woman who had recovered from COVID-19. Input material: PBMCs or T cells enriched from blood (not recorded which). The rearrangement links TRBV6-5 to TRBJ2-7, with 9 positions matching TRBD1. The chain's CDR3 is CASSAGTGTYEQYF. The CDR3 DNA reads as TGTGCCAGCAGCGCCGGGACAGGGACCTACGAGCAGTACTTC.